The 30 T cell receptor beta chains below all came from one sample that was sequenced in a study of blood T cell repertoires in COVID-19. Sequenced by immunoSEQ multiplex PCR; TCRdb stores in-frame clones only, minus some. The sample comprises about 93,000 clones, 89% of which are singletons, and approximately 2% rests with the top ten. Material: peripheral blood. These receptors were taken from a man aged 45-65 years with acute or convalescent COVID-19.

This chain uses TRBV20-1 with TRBJ1-5; D gene unclear. Trimming cost V 6 bases and J 7 bases, with 10 bases left between them. CDR1 is DFQATT and CDR2 is SNEGSKA in the germline V gene (reference sequence). The length of the CDR3 is 11 residues. The CDR3 loop reads CSAGRSQPQHF. In nucleotides, the CDR3 is TGCAGTGCGGGCAGGTCACAGCCCCAGCATTTT.

The rearrangement joins TRBV24-1 to TRBJ1-1; D is undetermined. This CDR3 spans 11 amino acids. Per germline, CDR1 KGHDR and CDR2 SFDVKD. The V end was cut by 3 bases, the J end by 10 bases, with 8 bases between. In nucleotides, the CDR3 is TGTGCCACCAGTGATCTCGGGAGAGCTTTCTTT. Translating it yields CATSDLGRAFF.

J is TRBJ1-3 and V is TRBV7-9, with unresolved D. This CDR3 has 12 residues. The V gene's germline CDR1 is SEHNR and CDR2 FQNEAQ (reference sequence). Trimming pared 5 bases from V and 2 bases from J, leaving 4 bases between. The chain's CDR3 is CASSPPGNTIYF. The CDR3 DNA reads as TGTGCCAGCAGCCCTCCTGGAAACACCATATATTTT.

The rearrangement links TRBV9 to TRBJ2-3, with TRBD2 as a possible D gene (5 bases). V gave up 6 bases and J gave up 5 bases, with 16 bases separating them. Germline values: CDR1 SGDLS, CDR2 YYNGEE. The CDR3 extends over 14 amino acids. For the CDR3, the DNA is TGTGCCAGCAACGGGGAGAGCTCCCTAGATACGCAGTATTTT. Residues: CASNGESSLDTQYF.

The chain employs TRBV19 and TRBJ2-7; TRBD1 aligns across 9 bases. V lost 3 bases to trimming and J lost 5 bases; unmatched junction nucleotides: 8. Germline loops: CDR1 LNHDA, CDR2 SQIVND (reference sequence). The CDR3 is made up of 15 amino acids. Here the CDR3 DNA reads TGTGCCAGTAGTATTCTGGGGACAGGGAGCCACGAGCAGTACTTC. Protein: CASSILGTGSHEQYF.

The V call is TRBV7-2, the J call TRBJ2-2; TRBD1 might be the D (6 bases). The CDR3 extends over 14 amino acids. Germline CDR1 reads SGHTA; CDR2 reads FQGNSA. V dropped 3 bases and J dropped 4 bases, with 9 bases sitting between them. Written as DNA, the CDR3 is TGTGCCAGCAGCTTCGACAGGCCCACCGGGGAGCTGTTTTTT. This translates into CASSFDRPTGELFF.

The chain links TRBV28 to TRBJ2-5; 7 bases are shared with TRBD1. V was pared by 5 bases and J by 5 bases, with 11 bases of the junction left unmatched. CDR1 and CDR2 from the germline V gene are MDHEN and SYDVKM. This CDR3 spans 15 amino acids. Here the CDR3 reads CASSDPPTGRETQYF. DNA for the CDR3: TGTGCCAGCAGTGACCCCCCGACAGGGCGGGAGACCCAGTACTTC.

The chain has TRBV27 and TRBJ2-2, with 7 bases that match TRBD2. The germline gives CDR1 MNHEY, CDR2 SMNVEV (reference sequence). Germline trimming cut 6 bases from V and 2 bases from J; bases unmatched to any gene: 9. The CDR3 contains 16 residues. CDR3: CASSSWGGPNTGELFF. CDR3 sequence (DNA): TGTGCCAGCAGCTCGTGGGGGGGACCCAACACCGGGGAGCTGTTTTTT.

This sequence joins TRBV25-1 and TRBJ1-4; 7 bases map to TRBD1. With V trimmed by 2 bases and J by 8 bases, 8 bases remained unmatched. CDR3 size: 15 residues. Germline V CDR1 and CDR2: MGHDK, SYGVNS. The CDR3 region has the DNA TGTGCCAGCAGTGAACTTCAGGGGGTCGGAGAAAAACTGTTTTTT. It encodes CASSELQGVGEKLFF.

The CDR3 sequence is CASSLEGTGSSYNEQFF. The CDR3 DNA reads TGTGCCAGCAGCTTGGAGGGGACAGGGAGCTCCTACAATGAGCAGTTCTTC. The rearrangement uses TRBV5-4 and TRBJ2-1; TRBD1 aligns across 9 bases. CDR3 size: 17 residues. Germline V lookup: CDR1 SGHNT, CDR2 YYREEE (reference sequence). V was clipped by 0 bases and J by 0 bases; unmatched bases: 4.

The chain couples TRBV19 to TRBJ1-1, with a weak D call TRBD1 (5 bases). The CDR3 consists of 14 residues. Germline V gives CDR1 LNHDA, CDR2 SQIVND (reference sequence). Trimming cost V 5 bases and J 5 bases, with 15 bases left between them. This CDR3 reads CASSPPEGRTEAFF. CDR3 DNA sequence: TGTGCCAGTAGTCCCCCGGAGGGGCGGACTGAAGCTTTCTTT.

The V gene is TRBV7-2, the J gene TRBJ2-7; 7 nucleotides agree with TRBD1. V shed 2 bases and J 5 bases; nucleotides not matched to a gene: 6. Germline CDR1 and CDR2: SGHTA and FQGNSA. The CDR3 sequence is 14 residues long. The CDR3 coding sequence is TGTGCCAGCAGCTTACAGACAGGGTACGACGAGCAGTACTTC. It translates to CASSLQTGYDEQYF.

The chain links TRBV3-1 (or the pseudogene TRBV3-2) to TRBJ2-5, with 15 positions matching TRBD2. This CDR3 is 17 amino acids long. Germline trimming cut 4 bases from V and 2 bases from J; bases unmatched to any gene: 5. Germline V CDR1 and CDR2: LGHDT, YNNKEL (reference sequence). The CDR3 DNA follows: TGTGCCAGCAGCCCGGGACTAGCGGGGGGCTTACAAGAGACCCAGTACTTC. Protein product: CASSPGLAGGLQETQYF.

The J gene is TRBJ2-1, the V gene TRBV9; 9 bases are shared with TRBD2. The CDR3 is made up of 17 amino acids. V shed 3 bases and J 4 bases; nucleotides not matched to a gene: 11. CDR1 is SGDLS, CDR2 YYNGEE, per germline. The CDR3 coding sequence is TGTGCCAGCAGCGCAGGGGCGGGAGGGCCGATATACAATGAGCAGTTCTTC. Translating it yields CASSAGAGGPIYNEQFF.

The chain joins TRBV30 to TRBJ1-1; possibly TRBD1 for D (5 bases). Germline loops: CDR1 GTSNPN, CDR2 SVGIG (reference sequence). Trimming took 4 bases from V and 2 from J, leaving 11 bases between them. CDR3 length: 13 residues. Here the CDR3 DNA reads TGTGCCTGGACCCTGGGGGGAAACACTGAAGCTTTCTTT. Its protein product is CAWTLGGNTEAFF.

The chain carries TRBV6-2 or TRBV6-3 and TRBJ1-5; the match to TRBD1 covers 8 bases. There are 17 residues in the CDR3. Germline V lookup: CDR1 MNHEY, CDR2 SVGEGT. After removal of 2 bases from V and 1 base from J, the junction contained 7 bases not matched to a gene. The CDR3 is CASSYRPGGESNQPQHF. The CDR3 bases are TGTGCCAGCAGTTACAGACCAGGGGGCGAGAGCAATCAGCCCCAGCATTTT.

The chain uses TRBV28 and TRBJ1-5, with 8 bases identical to TRBD1. Germline V gene sequence: CDR1 MDHEN, CDR2 SYDVKM. The CDR3 is 14 residues long. V lost 6 bases to trimming and J lost 2 bases; unmatched junction nucleotides: 3. The CDR3 DNA sequence: TGTGCCAGCAGAGGGGGACAGGGCAATCAGCCCCAGCATTTT. Translated, it gives CASRGGQGNQPQHF.

The rearrangement uses TRBV19 and TRBJ1-4, with 10 bases fitting TRBD1. Trimming at V came to 9 bases and at J to 5 bases, leaving 3 bases not matched to a gene. Germline lookup yields CDR1 LNHDA and CDR2 SQIVND (reference sequence). The CDR3 loop spans 13 amino acids. CDR3 DNA: TGTGCCAGCCAGGACAGGGGGAATGAAAAACTGTTTTTT. Residues: CASQDRGNEKLFF.

This clone occurred once. This chain links TRBV5-5 with TRBJ2-4; 8 bases align to TRBD2. CDR3 length equals 18 residues. Losses at the gene ends were 0 bases for V and 2 bases for J; bases not matched to a gene: 10. Germline V gene data show CDR1 as SGHKS and CDR2 as YYEKEE (reference sequence). The CDR3, as DNA: TGTGCCAGCAGCTTGGTAACGGGGGGGCGTTTTCCCAAAAACATTCAGTACTTC. Translating it yields CASSLVTGGRFPKNIQYF.

The genes are TRBV29-1 and TRBJ1-2, with 10 bases lining up with TRBD1. CDR1 is SQVTM and CDR2 is ANQGSEA in the germline V gene. The CDR3 is 14 residues long. V lost 7 bases, J lost 8 bases, and 13 bases stayed unmatched. The CDR3, as DNA: TGCAGCGAAAACCCCTCCGGGACAGGGGTCGGCTACACCTTC. Encoded protein: CSENPSGTGVGYTF.

The rearrangement joins TRBV4-2 to TRBJ1-5; perhaps TRBD1 as D (6 bases). CDR3 length: 16 amino acids. Germline CDR1 is LGHNA and CDR2 is YNFKEQ. V was clipped by 1 base and J by 6 bases, with 16 bases between them. In DNA form, the CDR3 reads TGTGCCAGCAGCCAAGGCCGGGACACCAGGGCTCAGCCCCAGCATTTT. Encoded protein: CASSQGRDTRAQPQHF.

This clone was detected once. This chain links TRBV7-2 with TRBJ1-1; 8 bases match TRBD1. The J segment lost 4 bases and the V segment lost 4 bases, leaving 8 bases of the junction unmatched. The CDR3 is made up of 15 amino acids. Germline V gives CDR1 SGHTA, CDR2 FQGNSA. The CDR3 spells CASSSGQGWGTEAFF. CDR3 nucleotide sequence: TGTGCCAGCAGCTCCGGACAGGGATGGGGCACTGAAGCTTTCTTT.

This sequence joins TRBV15 and TRBJ2-4; TRBD1 matches at 10 bases. Trimming at V came to 1 base and at J to 6 bases, leaving 15 bases not matched to a gene. The CDR3 is 19 residues long. CDR1 is LNHNV and CDR2 is YYDKDF in the germline V gene (reference sequence). The CDR3 spells CATSRVLTGTGVGGNIQYF. The CDR3 bases are TGTGCCACCAGCAGAGTCCTCACCGGGACAGGGGTCGGTGGAAACATTCAGTACTTC.

The rearrangement uses TRBV10-2 and TRBJ2-7; D may be TRBD2 (6 bases). V was cut by 0 bases and J by 0 bases, with 12 bases left in between. The germline gives CDR1 WSHSY, CDR2 SAAADI. This CDR3 is built from 16 residues. CDR3: CASSESKLASSYEQYF. The DNA for the CDR3 is TGCGCCAGCAGTGAGTCAAAGCTAGCGAGCTCCTACGAGCAGTACTTC.

The rearrangement joins TRBV7-2 to TRBJ1-1, with a possible D match to TRBD1 (5 bases). Trimming took 1 base from V and 5 from J, leaving 17 bases between them. Germline values: CDR1 SGHTA, CDR2 FQGNSA. This CDR3 is built from 16 residues. The CDR3 DNA sequence: TGTGCCAGCAGCTTAGATGGGTCCAGGGTTGGGACTGAAGCTTTCTTT. This translates into CASSLDGSRVGTEAFF. The full variable domain, completed using reference TRBV7-2 and TRBJ1-1, is GAGVSQSPSNKVTEKGKDVELRCDPISGHTALYWYRQSLGQGLEFLIYFQGNSAPDKSGLPSDRFSAERTGGSVSTLTIQRTQQEDSAVYLCASSLDGSRVGTEAFFGQGTRLTVV.

The chain recombines TRBV10-3 with TRBJ1-2; 10 nucleotides match TRBD1. The CDR3 length is 12 residues. Germline assignment: CDR1 ENHRY and CDR2 SYGVKD. The V and J ends lost 6 bases and 9 bases, in that order; junction bases with no gene match: 4. CDR3 sequence (DNA): TGTGCCATCAGACGGGACAGGGGTAGCTACACCTTC. This sequence encodes CAIRRDRGSYTF.

The rearrangement links TRBV2 to TRBJ1-4, with D possibly being TRBD1 (6 bases). CDR3 length equals 13 residues. Germline CDR1 reads SNHLY; CDR2 reads FYNNEI. The V end was cut by 4 bases, the J end by 7 bases, with 10 bases between. The CDR3 loop is CASSVGGGEKLFF. In DNA form, the CDR3 reads TGTGCCAGCAGTGTAGGGGGGGGTGAAAAACTGTTTTTT.

This clone has more than one count but fewer than ten. The V and J genes are TRBV29-1 and TRBJ1-4; D is ambiguous. Trimming removed 3 bases from V and 7 bases from J, with 9 bases in between. Germline V gives CDR1 SQVTM, CDR2 ANQGSEA. This CDR3 has 12 amino acids. CDR3 sequence: CSVEAAAEKLFF. The CDR3 DNA reads TGCAGCGTTGAGGCGGCAGCTGAAAAACTGTTTTTT. Looking up the rest from reference TRBV29-1 and TRBJ1-4 gives the full variable domain: SAVISQKPSRDICQRGTSLTIQCQVDSQVTMMFWYRQQPGQSLTLIATANQGSEATYESGFVIDKFPISRPNLTFSTLTVSNMSPEDSSIYLCSVEAAAEKLFFGSGTQLSVL.

Only one count was recorded for this clone. This chain links TRBV5-5 with TRBJ1-6; D is unclear. CDR3 length equals 13 residues. The V end was cut by 4 bases, the J end by 7 bases, with 9 bases between. Germline CDR1 SGHKS, CDR2 YYEKEE (reference sequence). In DNA form, the CDR3 reads TGTGCCAGCAGCCTCGACTGGAATTCACCCCTCCACTTT. It encodes CASSLDWNSPLHF.

This clone was found once. The chain links TRBV27 to TRBJ2-7; D possibly corresponds to TRBD1 (5 bases). The germline V and J ends were trimmed by 7 bases and 1 base, with 14 bases remaining between them. The CDR3 extends over 14 amino acids. Germline lookup yields CDR1 MNHEY and CDR2 SMNVEV (reference sequence). As DNA, the CDR3 is TGTGCCAGCAAGAGAGTATCAGGGTCCTACGAGCAGTACTTC. Translated: CASKRVSGSYEQYF.